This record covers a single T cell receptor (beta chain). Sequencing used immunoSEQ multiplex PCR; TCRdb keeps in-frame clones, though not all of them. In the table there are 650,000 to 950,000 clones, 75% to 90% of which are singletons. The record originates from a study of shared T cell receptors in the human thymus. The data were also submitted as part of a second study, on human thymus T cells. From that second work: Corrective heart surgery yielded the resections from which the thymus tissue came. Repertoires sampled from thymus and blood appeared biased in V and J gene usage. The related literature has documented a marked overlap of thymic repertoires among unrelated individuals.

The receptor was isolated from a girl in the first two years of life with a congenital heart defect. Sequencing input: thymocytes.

The CDR3 reads CASSLDWEPGANVLTF. CDR3 nucleotide sequence: TGTGCCAGCAGCTTGGATTGGGAGCCTGGGGCCAACGTCCTGACTTTC. This chain links TRBV5-6 with TRBJ2-6, with D possibly matching TRBD2 (5 bases). Trimming took off 0 bases at V and 2 bases at J, with 9 bases between the two ends. Germline CDR1 SGHDT, CDR2 YYEEEE. The CDR3 loop spans 16 amino acids.